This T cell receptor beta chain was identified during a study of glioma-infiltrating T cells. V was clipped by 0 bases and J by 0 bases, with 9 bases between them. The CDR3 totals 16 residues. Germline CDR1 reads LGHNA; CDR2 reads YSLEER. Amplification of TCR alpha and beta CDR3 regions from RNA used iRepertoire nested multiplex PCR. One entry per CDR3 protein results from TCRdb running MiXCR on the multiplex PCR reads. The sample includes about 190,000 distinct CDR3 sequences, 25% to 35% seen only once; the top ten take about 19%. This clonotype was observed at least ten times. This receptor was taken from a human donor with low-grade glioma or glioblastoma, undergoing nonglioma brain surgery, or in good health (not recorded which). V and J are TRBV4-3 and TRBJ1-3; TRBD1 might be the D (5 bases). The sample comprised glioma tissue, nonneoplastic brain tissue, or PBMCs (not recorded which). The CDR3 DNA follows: TGCGCCAGCAGCCAAGATACGGGGGACTCTGGAAACACCATATATTTT. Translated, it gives CASSQDTGDSGNTIYF.